The T cell receptor beta chain described here comes from a study of siplizumab effects on memory and regulatory T cells. Overall study results and limits: Siplizumab gave mappable alloreactive CD4+ clones an average Treg-derived fraction of over 65%, against roughly 26% in controls.

CDR3 length equals 15 residues. Per germline, CDR1 SGHVS and CDR2 FQNEAQ. The V gene end was trimmed by 1 base and the J gene end by 9 bases; junction bases not matched to a gene: 6. In the case of this clone: Its matching antigen is unknown.

Libraries were prepared by immunoSEQ multiplex PCR; TCRdb keeps only in-frame clonotypes and omits some of them. The table shows around 100,000 clones, with about 94% occurring only once. The chain is built from TRBV7-8 and TRBJ2-1, with 10 bases lining up with TRBD1. Specimen: non-Treg CD4+ T cells sorted from blood. The TCR was taken from a human donor in good health. The CDR3 sequence: CASSLVGTGDSEQFF. Written as DNA, the CDR3 is TGTGCCAGCAGCTTAGTGGGGACAGGGGACTCTGAGCAGTTCTTC. Using reference TRBV7-8 and TRBJ2-1 for the parts outside the CDR3, the full variable domain is GAGVSQSPRYKVAKRGQDVALRCDPISGHVSLFWYQQALGQGPEFLTYFQNEAQLDKSGLPSDRFFAERPEGSVSTLKIQRTQQEDSAVYLCASSLVGTGDSEQFFGPGTRLTVL.